The 12 T cell receptor beta chains listed next were all sequenced from one sample in a study of blood T cell repertoires in COVID-19. Sequenced by immunoSEQ multiplex PCR; TCRdb stores in-frame clones only, minus some. The repertoire includes approximately 210,000 clones, around 86% of them detected once, and 7.2% sits in the top ten. The sample taken for sequencing was PBMCs or T cells enriched from blood (not recorded which). All receptors derive from a man under 40 in a cohort exposed to, infected with or recovered from COVID-19 (not recorded which).

This chain connects TRBV12-1 to TRBJ1-1. TRBV12-1 is a pseudogene segment. CDR3 length: 16 amino acids. As DNA, the CDR3 is TGTGCCAGCAGCTCCCCGGGGGGTAGGAAGAACACTGAAGCTTTCTTT. Amino acid sequence: CASSSPGGRKNTEAFF.

This clone was observed a few times. This sequence joins TRBV6-2 or TRBV6-3 and TRBJ2-3; D is possibly TRBD1 (5 bases). The CDR3 consists of 17 residues. In germline, CDR1 is MNHEY, CDR2 SVGEGT. Trimming left V 0 bases short and J 0 bases short, with 13 bases between. CDR3 sequence (DNA): TGTGCCAGCAGTTACTCCCGCCTAGGACAAAGCACAGATACGCAGTATTTT. Protein product: CASSYSRLGQSTDTQYF.

V and J are TRBV6-5 and TRBJ2-7, with 14 bases identical to TRBD2. The V gene's germline CDR1 is MNHEY and CDR2 SVGAGI. V gave up 6 bases and J gave up 7 bases; unmatched junction bases: 5. This CDR3 contains 14 residues. The CDR3 loop reads CASSSRTSGREQYF. In nucleotides, the CDR3 is TGTGCCAGCAGCTCTCGGACTAGCGGGAGGGAGCAGTACTTC.

This clone was seen a single time. Other DNA sequences from this sample encode an identical CDR3 as well. The CDR3 DNA is TGTGCCAGCAGCTTCTCCGGGACAGGAACTACCTACGAGCAGTACTTC. Protein sequence: CASSFSGTGTTYEQYF. V gene TRBV7-9 combines with J gene TRBJ2-7; TRBD1 agrees at 8 bases. With 3 bases clipped from V and 2 bases from J, the junction kept 9 bases outside the gene matches. Germline CDR1 is SEHNR and CDR2 is FQNEAQ (reference sequence). The CDR3 extends over 16 amino acids.

The chain is built from TRBV19 and TRBJ1-5; D remains ambiguous. The CDR3 totals 13 residues. From germline, CDR1 is LNHDA and CDR2 SQIVND (reference sequence). V gave up 6 bases and J gave up 0 bases, with 6 bases separating them. In DNA, the CDR3 is TGTGCCAGTAGCCTCGGTAGCAATCAGCCCCAGCATTTT. Translation: CASSLGSNQPQHF.

This rearrangement joins TRBV7-9 to TRBJ2-3, with TRBD2 matching 8 bases. Losses at the gene ends were 5 bases for V and 0 bases for J; bases not matched to a gene: 10. Germline CDR1 SEHNR, CDR2 FQNEAQ (reference sequence). CDR3 size: 17 residues. CDR3 residues: CASSQNPSGLSTDTQYF. The CDR3 coding sequence is TGTGCCAGCAGCCAAAACCCTAGCGGGTTGAGCACAGATACGCAGTATTTT. The whole variable domain, filled in from reference TRBV7-9 and TRBJ2-3, reads DTGVSQNPRHKITKRGQNVTFRCDPISEHNRLYWYRQTLGQGPEFLTYFQNEAQLEKSRLLSDRFSAERPKGSFSTLEIQRTEQGDSAMYLCASSQNPSGLSTDTQYFGPGTRLTVL.

This chain uses TRBV13 with TRBJ2-7; 12 nucleotides line up with TRBD2. The CDR3 totals 15 residues. CDR1 is PRHDT and CDR2 is FYEKMQ in the germline V gene (reference sequence). V trimming: 5 bases; J trimming: 3 bases; junction bases outside the gene matches: 5. For the CDR3, the DNA is TGTGCCAGCAGCCGCCAGACTAGCGGGAGCTACGAGCAGTACTTC. It specifies CASSRQTSGSYEQYF.

This clone was counted a single time. V and J are TRBV28 and TRBJ2-7, with 11 bases aligning to TRBD2. V shed 4 bases, J shed 3 bases, and the junction held 8 bases outside the gene matches. Looked up from germline, CDR1 is MDHEN and CDR2 is SYDVKM. The CDR3 sequence is 16 residues long. The CDR3 coding sequence is TGTGCCAGCAGTTGGGCGCTACTAGCGGGAGTCTACGAGCAGTACTTC. It translates to CASSWALLAGVYEQYF.

The chain joins TRBV10-3 to TRBJ2-7; TRBD1 matches 9 bases. Germline CDR1 ENHRY, CDR2 SYGVKD. The CDR3 spans 15 residues. With 2 bases clipped from V and 4 bases from J, the junction kept 6 bases outside the gene matches. In DNA form, the CDR3 reads TGTGCCATCAGTGAGGGGACAGGGATTCTATACGAGCAGTACTTC. Residues: CAISEGTGILYEQYF.

This chain joins TRBV7-2 and TRBJ2-1; the match to TRBD2 covers 7 bases. V lost 0 bases, J lost 9 bases, and 14 bases stayed unmatched. There are 17 residues in the CDR3. CDR1 and CDR2 (germline): SGHTA, FQGNSA. The CDR3: CASSLAASAGVFSEQFF. In DNA, the CDR3 is TGTGCCAGCAGCTTAGCAGCCTCGGCGGGAGTGTTTTCTGAGCAGTTCTTC.

The chain carries TRBV4-1 and TRBJ2-1, with a tentative D call TRBD2 (6 bases). The germline CDR1 and CDR2 sequences are MGHRA and YSYEKL. V dropped 0 bases and J dropped 6 bases, with 21 bases sitting between them. The CDR3 is 18 amino acids. The CDR3 DNA sequence: TGCGCCAGCAGCCAAGATCAGATCGTGGGAGGAGGTGGCAATGAGCAGTTCTTC. This gives the protein CASSQDQIVGGGGNEQFF.

This clone appeared a few times. The V call is TRBV6-2 or TRBV6-3, the J call TRBJ1-5; D is possibly TRBD1 (5 bases). The V gene's germline CDR1 is MNHEY and CDR2 SVGEGT. V was cut by 4 bases and J by 4 bases, with 17 bases left in between. The CDR3 is 16 residues long. The CDR3 DNA follows: TGTGCCAGCAGTTGGCGCCCGCCCGGGGGGAATCAGCCCCAGCATTTT. It codes for CASSWRPPGGNQPQHF.